Here is one T cell receptor beta chain with its context. This sample was taken from a study of blood T cells in healthy people across ages. J lost 5 bases, V lost 5 bases, and 8 bases had no gene match. This CDR3 has 14 amino acids. The germline CDR1 and CDR2 sequences are DFQATT and SNEGSKA (reference sequence). Next came a second PCR, run for about 7 to 12 cycles, which used a sample-barcoded 5' primer along with a J-beta primer mix. TCRdb ran MiXCR on the 5' RACE reads and lists one entry per CDR3 protein. The sample carries 700,000 to 850,000 distinct CDR3 sequences, approximately 35% recorded once.

Sequencing used blood. The V call is TRBV20-1, the J call TRBJ1-5; TRBD1 agrees at 8 bases. This TCR came from a man between 18 and 29 years old in good health. CDR3 DNA: TGCAGTGCTGTCGGGACAGGCGCCGATCAGCCCCAGCATTTT. Translation gives CSAVGTGADQPQHF.